The 27 T cell receptor beta chains below come from one sample, sequenced in a study of PD-1 blockade in mismatch repair-deficient tumors. Data came from immunoSEQ multiplex PCR; TCRdb stores just in-frame clones and leaves some out. The table lists under 50,000 clones, around 77% of them singletons. Sequencing used PBMCs, obtained before pembrolizumab treatment. Receptors were obtained from an adult with mismatch repair-deficient cancer.

This rearrangement joins TRBV5-5 to TRBJ1-2; 7 bases match TRBD1. Germline V lookup: CDR1 SGHKS, CDR2 YYEKEE (reference sequence). The CDR3 loop spans 15 amino acids. With V trimmed by 3 bases and J by 4 bases, 9 bases remained unmatched. The CDR3 reads CASSSTGQGGYGYTF. The CDR3 region has the DNA TGTGCCAGCAGCTCTACCGGGCAGGGGGGCTATGGCTACACCTTC.

This chain joins TRBV13 and TRBJ2-7; TRBD2 aligns across 8 bases. Looked up from germline, CDR1 is PRHDT and CDR2 is FYEKMQ (reference sequence). This CDR3 contains 11 residues. Trimming took 5 bases from V and 9 from J; bases not matched to a gene: 3. In nucleotides, the CDR3 is TGTGCCAGCAGCCAGACTAGCGTGCAGTACTTC. The encoded protein is CASSQTSVQYF.

This chain uses TRBV5-1 with TRBJ1-4, with TRBD1 matching 11 bases. Germline loops: CDR1 SGHRS, CDR2 YFSETQ. The CDR3 runs to 15 residues. Unmatched junction bases numbered 7, after V lost 4 bases and J lost 8 bases. Here the CDR3 reads CASSGTGTGGEKLFF. The CDR3 DNA is TGCGCCAGCAGCGGTACCGGGACAGGGGGAGAAAAACTGTTTTTT.

V and J are TRBV9 and TRBJ2-1, with TRBD2 matching 11 bases. Trimming at V came to 6 bases and at J to 6 bases, leaving 5 bases not matched to a gene. Germline V lookup: CDR1 SGDLS, CDR2 YYNGEE. This CDR3 region has 14 residues. The DNA for the CDR3 is TGTGCCAGCACTCTAGCGGGAGGCCCCAATGAGCAGTTCTTC. As protein: CASTLAGGPNEQFF.

The rearrangement joins TRBV6-1 to TRBJ1-2; D ambiguous. The V end was cut by 2 bases, the J end by 6 bases, with 7 bases between. Germline-derived CDR1 and CDR2 are MNHNS and SASEGT. This CDR3 is built from 12 residues. In DNA, the CDR3 is TGTGCCAGCAGTGAATCAGGAAATGGCTACACCTTC. Its protein is CASSESGNGYTF.

Here the CDR3 DNA reads TGCGCCAGCAGCTTAACGACAGGTCAAGAGACCCAGTACTTC. Amino acid sequence: CASSLTTGQETQYF. The V and J genes are TRBV4-1 and TRBJ2-5, with D tentatively TRBD1 (6 bases). V shed 5 bases and J shed 2 bases, with 12 bases lying between them. Germline CDR1 is MGHRA and CDR2 is YSYEKL. This CDR3 has 14 amino acids.

The chain combines TRBV28 with TRBJ2-7, with D tentatively TRBD1 or TRBD2 (7 bases each). Germline V CDR1 and CDR2: MDHEN, SYDVKM. With 5 bases removed from V and 6 bases from J, the gap between germline ends came to 20 bases. This CDR3 comprises 15 residues. As DNA, the CDR3 is TGTGCCAGCAGTCCCTTCAGGGGGGGAAGGAGCGAGCAGTACTTC. This codes for CASSPFRGGRSEQYF.

This clone appeared a few times. This sequence joins TRBV19 and TRBJ2-3; D unclear. The CDR3 has 14 amino acids. The V end lost 6 bases, the J end lost 2 bases, and 12 bases lay between the germline ends. Per germline, CDR1 LNHDA and CDR2 SQIVND (reference sequence). DNA for the CDR3: TGTGCCAGTAGGCCGACCAGCCCCACAGATACGCAGTATTTT. It is translated as CASRPTSPTDTQYF.

This chain uses TRBV7-3 with TRBJ2-7; 9 positions match TRBD2. From germline, CDR1 is SGHTA and CDR2 FQGTGA. Unmatched junction bases numbered 5, after V lost 5 bases and J lost 3 bases. The CDR3 has 14 amino acids. CDR3 protein: CASSQSSGSYEQYF. CDR3 in DNA: TGTGCCAGCAGCCAGAGTAGCGGGAGCTACGAGCAGTACTTC.

This clone was seen a single time. The chain employs TRBV19 and TRBJ2-2, with 9 nucleotides matching TRBD2. The V gene's germline CDR1 is LNHDA and CDR2 SQIVND (reference sequence). V lost 6 bases, J lost 4 bases, and 12 bases stayed unmatched. CDR3 length: 17 residues. CDR3 sequence: CASSPLAGTRFTGELFF. DNA of the CDR3: TGTGCCAGTAGCCCGCTAGCGGGAACCCGTTTCACCGGGGAGCTGTTTTTT.

This clone was found a few times. The chain couples TRBV14 to TRBJ1-1; D ambiguous. Trimming removed 0 bases at V and 0 bases at J, with 8 bases between. The length of the CDR3 is 15 residues. Looked up from germline, CDR1 is SGHDN and CDR2 is FVKESK. The CDR3 DNA follows: TGTGCCAGCAGCCAAGATGTGGTACTGAACACTGAAGCTTTCTTT. Protein product: CASSQDVVLNTEAFF.

V gene TRBV30 combines with J gene TRBJ2-7; tentative D call: TRBD2 (6 bases). Germline V CDR1 and CDR2: GTSNPN, SVGIG (reference sequence). The V gene lost 3 bases and the J gene lost 2 bases, with 11 bases spanning the gap. The CDR3 is made up of 13 amino acids. Here the CDR3 reads CAWRGGATYEQYF. CDR3 DNA: TGTGCCTGGAGGGGCGGGGCTACCTACGAGCAGTACTTC. Based on the CDR3 plus reference TRBV30 and TRBJ2-7, the full variable domain is SQTIHQWPATLVQPVGSPLSLECTVEGTSNPNLYWYRQAAGRGLQLLFYSVGIGQISSEVPQNLSASRPQDRQFILSSKKLLLSDSGFYLCAWRGGATYEQYFGPGTRLTVT.

This clone was recorded a few times. The CDR3 region is CASNAQGYRAEAFF. The CDR3 region has the DNA TGTGCCAGCAATGCCCAGGGCTACCGGGCTGAAGCTTTCTTT. J is TRBJ1-1 and V is TRBV2; TRBD1 might be the D (5 bases). From germline, CDR1 is SNHLY and CDR2 FYNNEI. The length of the CDR3 is 14 residues. Between the trimmed V and J ends, which lost 7 bases and 6 bases, there was a span of 18 bases.

This chain connects TRBV5-1 to TRBJ2-3, with 10 bases aligning to TRBD2. The CDR3 has 14 residues. With 3 bases clipped from V and 5 bases from J, the junction kept 3 bases outside the gene matches. Germline CDR1 SGHRS, CDR2 YFSETQ. CDR3 residues: CASSSSGSEDTQYF. The CDR3 nucleotides are TGCGCCAGCAGCTCTAGCGGGAGCGAAGATACGCAGTATTTT.

This rearrangement joins TRBV11-3 to TRBJ2-3; weak D call: TRBD2 (5 bases). With 4 bases removed from V and 1 base from J, the gap between germline ends came to 15 bases. The length of the CDR3 is 16 residues. Germline-derived CDR1 and CDR2 are SGHNT and YENEEA. CDR3 protein: CASSSGLDWGTDTQYF. Written as DNA, the CDR3 is TGTGCCAGCAGCTCAGGCCTGGACTGGGGCACAGATACGCAGTATTTT.

V is TRBV28 and J is TRBJ2-3; 7 positions agree with TRBD1. The CDR3 consists of 16 residues. Germline V lookup: CDR1 MDHEN, CDR2 SYDVKM. The junction had 14 bases not matched to a gene; V was cut back by 5 bases and J by 6 bases. The CDR3 DNA sequence: TGTGCCAGCAGTCTGCCGACAGGGATGGGTGCGGATACGCAGTATTTT. The encoded protein is CASSLPTGMGADTQYF. The full variable domain, in which reference TRBV28 and TRBJ2-3 provide the parts outside the CDR3, is DVKVTQSSRYLVKRTGEKVFLECVQDMDHENMFWYRQDPGLGLRLIYFSYDVKMKEKGDIPEGYSVSREKKERFSLILESASTNQTSMYLCASSLPTGMGADTQYFGPGTRLTVL.

This chain links TRBV5-4 with TRBJ2-5; D unclear. This CDR3 region has 11 residues. Germline CDR1 SGHNT, CDR2 YYREEE (reference sequence). The V end lost 7 bases, the J end lost 5 bases, and 9 bases lay between the germline ends. CDR3 in DNA: TGTGCCAGCGTTAAAGGGGAGACCCAGTACTTC. This gives the protein CASVKGETQYF. Full variable domain (missing parts from reference TRBV5-4 and TRBJ2-5): ETGVTQSPTHLIKTRGQQVTLRCSSQSGHNTVSWYQQALGQGPQFIFQYYREEENGRGNFPPRFSGLQFPNYSSELNVNALELDDSALYLCASVKGETQYFGPGTRLLVL.

The rearrangement joins TRBV4-3 to TRBJ1-2; 8 nucleotides line up with TRBD1. This CDR3 has 15 amino acids. The germline V gene encodes CDR1 LGHNA and CDR2 YSLEER. The J segment lost 0 bases and the V segment lost 4 bases, leaving 4 bases of the junction unmatched. CDR3 sequence: CASSPGQVSNYGYTF. The CDR3 region has the DNA TGCGCCAGCAGCCCGGGACAGGTATCTAACTATGGCTACACCTTC.

This sequence joins TRBV7-6 and TRBJ1-3; D gene unclear. The V end lost 3 bases, the J end lost 1 base, and 7 bases lay between the germline ends. The CDR3 runs to 14 residues. Germline V gene sequence: CDR1 SGHVS, CDR2 FNYEAQ. The CDR3 sequence: CASSFLGSGNTIYF. The CDR3 nucleotides are TGTGCCAGCAGCTTTTTGGGTTCTGGAAACACCATATATTTT.

The V and J genes are TRBV4-3 and TRBJ2-2; D not resolved. Trimming stripped 0 bases from V and 6 bases from J, with 8 bases between. This CDR3 region has 14 residues. Germline V lookup: CDR1 LGHNA, CDR2 YSLEER. The CDR3 sequence: CASSQDSRSGELFF. DNA of the CDR3: TGCGCCAGCAGCCAAGATAGCAGATCCGGGGAGCTGTTTTTT.

The V call is TRBV9, the J call TRBJ2-2; D call uncertain. V shed 1 base and J shed 4 bases, with 5 bases lying between them. This CDR3 has 13 amino acids. From germline, CDR1 is SGDLS and CDR2 YYNGEE. CDR3 region: CASSVWATGELFF. The CDR3 region has the DNA TGTGCCAGCAGCGTATGGGCCACCGGGGAGCTGTTTTTT.

The chain links TRBV4-2 to TRBJ1-3, with D unclear. The CDR3 length is 14 residues. Trimming took off 0 bases at V and 10 bases at J, with 13 bases between the two ends. Germline V lookup: CDR1 LGHNA, CDR2 YNFKEQ. The CDR3 region is CASSQEVKGRTIYF. In DNA form, the CDR3 reads TGTGCCAGCAGCCAAGAGGTGAAAGGGCGAACCATATATTTT.

The V and J genes are TRBV4-3 and TRBJ1-4; 9 bases align to TRBD1. CDR3 size: 15 residues. V lost 2 bases, J lost 4 bases, and 2 bases stayed unmatched. Germline CDR1 reads LGHNA; CDR2 reads YSLEER. CDR3 region: CASSQRDRVNEKLFF. CDR3 coding DNA: TGCGCCAGCAGCCAACGGGACAGGGTTAATGAAAAACTGTTTTTT.

The chain has TRBV7-2 and TRBJ2-1, with no clear D. Germline V gives CDR1 SGHTA, CDR2 FQGNSA. The ends were cut back, 1 base at V and 1 base at J, with 8 bases in the middle. CDR3 length: 15 residues. DNA of the CDR3: TGTGCCAGCAGCTTAGACCCGGCGTCCTACAATGAGCAGTTCTTC. Translating it yields CASSLDPASYNEQFF.

The rearrangement links TRBV5-4 to TRBJ2-1; D tentatively reads TRBD1 or TRBD2 (5 bases each). CDR1 and CDR2 (germline): SGHNT, YYREEE (reference sequence). With 2 bases removed from V and 5 bases from J, the gap between germline ends came to 14 bases. The CDR3 sequence is 15 residues long. CDR3 DNA: TGTGCCAGCAGCTTCCCGGTAGTGGGACACAATGAGCAGTTCTTC. Its translation: CASSFPVVGHNEQFF.

The chain joins TRBV7-3 to TRBJ2-2, with D possibly TRBD1 on 6 matching bases. The CDR3 contains 15 residues. V was cut by 3 bases and J by 0 bases, with 8 bases left in between. Germline V lookup: CDR1 SGHTA, CDR2 FQGTGA. The CDR3 nucleotides read TGTGCCAGCAGCTTCGGGACACCGAACACCGGGGAGCTGTTTTTT. This encodes CASSFGTPNTGELFF.

The J gene is TRBJ2-3, the V gene TRBV7-9; the match to TRBD2 covers 8 bases. The germline gives CDR1 SEHNR, CDR2 FQNEAQ (reference sequence). The length of the CDR3 is 16 residues. Trimming at V came to 4 bases and at J to 5 bases, leaving 11 bases not matched to a gene. This chain's CDR3 is CASSYSGAGAKDTQYF. CDR3 coding DNA: TGTGCCAGCAGCTACTCTGGAGCGGGAGCTAAAGATACGCAGTATTTT.